Below are 6 T cell receptor beta chains sequenced from a single sample in a study of long-term antiretroviral therapy in people with HIV (dated by TCRdb to between 2021 and 2024). The immunoSEQ hsTCRB v3.0 assay was used at survey level resolution to sequence the TRB variable region. In TCRdb, the immuneACCESS table is reduced to in-frame sequences with V and J assigned. These tables do not hold every clone; where another copy was compared, an unresolved V gene accounts for under half, and the others remain unexplained. Recorded for this sample are about 20,000 clones; approximately 88% of them occurred a single time. The leading ten clones occupy 8.8% of the sample. Sequences were derived from unsorted PBMCs, sampled 1.2 years after starting antiretroviral therapy. These receptors were collected from a middle-aged woman with HIV.

The chain has TRBV7-3 and TRBJ2-3; 10 bases are a match to TRBD2. Trimming removed 5 bases from V and 5 bases from J; junction bases left unmatched: 10. The CDR3 runs to 16 residues. CDR1 is SGHTA, CDR2 FQGTGA, per germline. CDR3 sequence: CASSPGASGSGDTQYF. DNA for the CDR3: TGTGCCAGCAGCCCAGGGGCTAGCGGGAGTGGAGATACGCAGTATTTT.

The chain carries TRBV5-8 and TRBJ1-5; 7 nucleotides line up with TRBD1. The CDR3 sequence is 15 residues long. The V gene's germline CDR1 is SGHTS and CDR2 YDEGEE. V lost 3 bases and J lost 0; bases outside the gene matches: 3. For the CDR3, the DNA is TGTGCCAGCAGCTCGGGACAGATTAGCAATCAGCCCCAGCATTTT. Translated, it gives CASSSGQISNQPQHF.

The chain couples TRBV4-1 to TRBJ2-5, with a possible D match to TRBD1 (7 bases). CDR1 and CDR2 from the germline V gene are MGHRA and YSYEKL. The CDR3 length is 13 residues. Trimming pared 4 bases from V and 4 bases from J, leaving 10 bases between. This CDR3 reads CASSRQGGETQYF. CDR3 coding DNA: TGCGCCAGCAGCCGTCAGGGGGGAGAGACCCAGTACTTC.

The chain carries TRBV6-1 and TRBJ2-2, with a possible D match to TRBD2 (6 bases). Looked up from germline, CDR1 is MNHNS and CDR2 is SASEGT. This CDR3 is 13 amino acids long. V lost 11 bases and J 4 bases, leaving 14 bases between the germline ends. In nucleotides, the CDR3 is TGTGCCGGAAGACTAGTTAGCACCGGGGAGCTGTTTTTT. Amino acids: CAGRLVSTGELFF.

In its sample, this clone was seen once. The chain uses TRBV15 and TRBJ1-4, with D perhaps TRBD1 (5 bases). The germline gives CDR1 LNHNV, CDR2 YYDKDF (reference sequence). Trimming removed 3 bases at V and 3 bases at J, with 5 bases between. This CDR3 has 13 amino acids. CDR3 sequence reads: CATSRGPNEKLFF. Written as DNA, the CDR3 is TGTGCCACCAGCAGGGGGCCTAATGAAAAACTGTTTTTT.

The chain couples TRBV4-3 to TRBJ2-7; no definite D call. This CDR3 is built from 16 residues. With 5 bases removed from V and 2 bases from J, the gap between germline ends came to 19 bases. Per germline, CDR1 LGHNA and CDR2 YSLEER. CDR3 bases: TGCGCCAGCAGCGAAAGCCGTGACTTTAGACCCTACGAGCAGTACTTC. This gives the protein CASSESRDFRPYEQYF.